These T cell receptor beta chains were read from a single sample in a study of cytomegalovirus exposure and HLA in healthy donors. Profiling relied on immunoSEQ multiplex PCR, and the TCRdb table lists in-frame clones only, not all of them. The table has 150,000 or so clones, 84% seen once; the top ten hold 5% to 7%. Sequenced input: PBMCs. These receptors all stem from a man aged 50-60 years in good health and CMV-seropositive. Each CDR3 is given with its conserved first and last residue. Fields, in order: J gene, D gene, CDR3 length, clone size, V gene, CDR3 DNA, CDR3 protein. The D gene is left open where the match is weak. Size is stated for part of the rows, as once, few or many counts, or as a class when the clone is expanded.

>TRBJ1-1|-|11|-|TRBV19
TGTGCCAGTAGTATCTACACTGAAGCTTTCTTT
CASSIYTEAFF
>TRBJ1-2|-|14|few|TRBV7-3
TGTGCCAGCAGCCTGCAAAGTGGGACTGCCTTCTACACCTTC
CASSLQSGTAFYTF
>TRBJ1-1|TRBD1|14|-|TRBV15
TGTGCCACCAGCAGAGAGAGGGGGCGAACTGAAGCTTTCTTT
CATSRERGRTEAFF
>TRBJ1-4|-|15|-|TRBV7-2
TGTGCCAGCAGCTTAGTTTGGGCAGCTAATGAAAAACTGTTTTTT
CASSLVWAANEKLFF
>TRBJ1-2|-|13|-|TRBV27
TGTGCCAGCCACGTGGGGCCTAACTATGGCTACACCTTC
CASHVGPNYGYTF
>TRBJ1-4|-|16|-|TRBV12-5
TGTGCTAGTGGTTTGGGACTACAGGGAATTAATGAAAAACTGTTTTTT
CASGLGLQGINEKLFF
>TRBJ2-3|-|16|few|TRBV5-4
TGTGCCAGCAGTCTTGTGGGGGGGGGCGCGACAGATACGCAGTATTTT
CASSLVGGGATDTQYF
>TRBJ1-2|-|14|once|TRBV12-5
TGTGCTAGTGGTCTGGGCCTCGAAGCCTATGGCTACACCTTC
CASGLGLEAYGYTF
>TRBJ2-3|-|15|-|TRBV18
TGTGCCAGCTCACCACAGAAGCTTAGCACAGATACGCAGTATTTT
CASSPQKLSTDTQYF
>TRBJ1-2|TRBD1|15|-|TRBV10-3
TGTGCCATCAGTCCGGGACAGGCGGGTAACTATGGCTACACCTTC
CAISPGQAGNYGYTF
>TRBJ1-1|TRBD1|17|-|TRBV5-6
TGTGCCAGCACGGGACAGGGGGTGGGGATTCGGAACACTGAAGCTTTCTTT
CASTGQGVGIRNTEAFF
>TRBJ2-1|TRBD2|16|-|TRBV2
TGTGCCAGCAGCGCTCGGGCCAGCGGGGGGGCCTCTGAGCAGTTCTTC
CASSARASGGASEQFF
>TRBJ2-2|TRBD1|17|-|TRBV5-4
TGTGCCAGCAGCTATGGAATGGGACAGGGAGGGACCGGGGAGCTGTTTTTT
CASSYGMGQGGTGELFF
>TRBJ2-1|TRBD2|14|-|TRBV10-1
TGCGCCAGCAGTGAGTCTGGCGGGAGAGCTGAGCAGTTCTTC
CASSESGGRAEQFF
>TRBJ1-2|TRBD1|15|-|TRBV9
TGTGCCAGCACCTACCGCGGGGACAGTCCCTATGGCTACACCTTC
CASTYRGDSPYGYTF
>TRBJ2-1|-|11|few|TRBV19
TGTGCCGCAGGGGGGTACAATGAGCAGTTCTTC
CAAGGYNEQFF
>TRBJ1-3|-|16|-|TRBV7-8
TGTGCCAGCAGCTGGCAACAGGGCTTCTCGGGAAACACCATATATTTT
CASSWQQGFSGNTIYF
>TRBJ1-4|-|15|-|TRBV19
TGTGCCAGTAGTGCGTCCCGTCCTCGGGATGAAAAACTGTTTTTT
CASSASRPRDEKLFF
>TRBJ2-3|TRBD2|14|-|TRBV10-1
TGCGCCACCGCTAGCGGGGGAGGCACAGATACGCAGTATTTT
CATASGGGTDTQYF
>TRBJ2-5|-|15|-|TRBV19
TGTGCCAGTAGTCCCGGAGGACTACAACAAGAGACCCAGTACTTC
CASSPGGLQQETQYF
>TRBJ2-1|-|11|-|TRBV11-2
TGTGCCAGCAGCTTAAGCCGGGAGCAGTTCTTC
CASSLSREQFF
>TRBJ2-1|TRBD2|15|-|TRBV30
TGTGCCACGGAGGTAATCCAGGGACTAGCCAATGAGCAGTTCTTC
CATEVIQGLANEQFF
>TRBJ2-1|TRBD2|18|-|TRBV19
TGTGCCAGTAGCCCCCCCACAGCGGGGGGCAGTTCCTACAATGAGCAGTTCTTC
CASSPPTAGGSSYNEQFF
>TRBJ2-1|TRBD2|19|-|TRBV27
TGTGCCAGCAGTTTATCGGGACTAGCGGGAGGTAGCTCCTACAATGAGCAGTTCTTC
CASSLSGLAGGSSYNEQFF
>TRBJ2-2|-|13|-|TRBV6-6
TGTGCCAGCACTACCTTCCAAACCGGGGAGCTGTTTTTT
CASTTFQTGELFF
>TRBJ2-1|-|12|-|TRBV4-1
TGCGCCAGCAGCCCGCCGGGGAATGAGCAGTTCTTC
CASSPPGNEQFF